The clone carrying this T cell receptor beta chain was seen just once. The data belong to a study of blood T cell repertoires in COVID-19. As for the study in general: There were acute and convalescent COVID-19 samples, and they came from the United States, Italy and Spain.

The assay was immunoSEQ multiplex PCR, and TCRdb's table has in-frame clones only and misses some. The data hold approximately 300,000 clones, with 85% to 95% observed a single time. CDR1 and CDR2 from the germline V gene are MDHEN and SYDVKM. This CDR3 is 14 amino acids long. V gave up 5 bases and J gave up 3 bases, with 12 bases separating them. Cohorts were determined from participant-reported clinical history. The gene calls are TRBV28 and TRBJ2-3; the D gene is possibly TRBD1 (5 bases). Sequences were obtained from PBMCs or T cells enriched from blood (not recorded which). This receptor was obtained from a woman aged 25 to 39 who had been exposed to COVID-19. The CDR3 DNA reads TGTGCCAGCAGTATCGTGGGGCCAACAGATACGCAGTATTTT. It codes for CASSIVGPTDTQYF.